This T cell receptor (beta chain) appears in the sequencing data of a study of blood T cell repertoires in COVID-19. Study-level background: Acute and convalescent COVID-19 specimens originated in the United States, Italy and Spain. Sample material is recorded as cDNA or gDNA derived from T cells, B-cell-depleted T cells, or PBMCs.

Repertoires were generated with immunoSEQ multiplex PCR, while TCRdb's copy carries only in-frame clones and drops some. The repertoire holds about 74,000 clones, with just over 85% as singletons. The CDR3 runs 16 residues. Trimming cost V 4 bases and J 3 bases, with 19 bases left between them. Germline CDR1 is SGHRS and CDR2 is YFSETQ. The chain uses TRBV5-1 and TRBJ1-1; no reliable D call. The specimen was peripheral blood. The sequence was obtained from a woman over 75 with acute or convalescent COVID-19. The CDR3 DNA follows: TGCGCCAGCAGCCTAACGGGTGCATCATTTGACACTGAAGCTTTCTTT. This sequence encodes CASSLTGASFDTEAFF.